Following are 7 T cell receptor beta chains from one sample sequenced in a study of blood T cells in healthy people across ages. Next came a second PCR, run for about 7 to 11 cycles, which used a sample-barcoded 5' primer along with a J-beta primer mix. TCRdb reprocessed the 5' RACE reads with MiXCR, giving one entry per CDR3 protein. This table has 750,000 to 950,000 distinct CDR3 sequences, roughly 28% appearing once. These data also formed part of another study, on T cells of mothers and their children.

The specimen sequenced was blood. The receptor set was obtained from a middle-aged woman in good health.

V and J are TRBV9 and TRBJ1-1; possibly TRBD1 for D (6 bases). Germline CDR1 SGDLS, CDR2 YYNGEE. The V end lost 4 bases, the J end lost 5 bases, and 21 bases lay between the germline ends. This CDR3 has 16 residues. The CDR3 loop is CASSPEGLEGGTEAFF. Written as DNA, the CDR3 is TGTGCCAGCAGCCCGGAGGGGTTGGAGGGGGGTACTGAAGCTTTCTTT.

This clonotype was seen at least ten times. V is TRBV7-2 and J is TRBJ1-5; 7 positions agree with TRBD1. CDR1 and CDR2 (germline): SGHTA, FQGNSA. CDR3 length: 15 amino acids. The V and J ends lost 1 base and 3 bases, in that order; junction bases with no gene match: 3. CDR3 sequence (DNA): TGTGCCAGCAGCTTAGATGGGACAGACAATCAGCCCCAGCATTTT. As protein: CASSLDGTDNQPQHF. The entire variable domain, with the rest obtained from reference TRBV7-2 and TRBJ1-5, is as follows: GAGVSQSPSNKVTEKGKDVELRCDPISGHTALYWYRQSLGQGLEFLIYFQGNSAPDKSGLPSDRFSAERTGGSVSTLTIQRTQQEDSAVYLCASSLDGTDNQPQHFGDGTRLSIL.

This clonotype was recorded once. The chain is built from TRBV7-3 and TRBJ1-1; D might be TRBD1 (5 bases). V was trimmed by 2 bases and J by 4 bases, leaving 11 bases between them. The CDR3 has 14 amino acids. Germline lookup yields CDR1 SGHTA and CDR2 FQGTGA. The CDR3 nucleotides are TGTGCCAGCAGCTTATTAGGGACGGGCACTGAAGCTTTCTTT. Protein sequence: CASSLLGTGTEAFF.

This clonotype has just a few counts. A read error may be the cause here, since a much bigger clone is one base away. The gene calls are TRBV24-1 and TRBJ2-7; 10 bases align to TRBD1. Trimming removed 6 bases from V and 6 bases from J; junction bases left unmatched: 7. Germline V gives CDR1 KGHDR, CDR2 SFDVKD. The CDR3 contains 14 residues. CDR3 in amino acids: CATSSTGGHGEQYF. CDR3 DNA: TGTGCCACCAGTTCGACAGGGGGCCATGGCGAGCAGTACTTC.

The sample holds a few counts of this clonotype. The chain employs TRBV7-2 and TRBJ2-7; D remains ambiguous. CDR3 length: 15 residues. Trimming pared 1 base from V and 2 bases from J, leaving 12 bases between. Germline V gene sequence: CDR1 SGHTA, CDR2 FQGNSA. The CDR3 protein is CASSLGYSSAYEQYF. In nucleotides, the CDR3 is TGTGCCAGCAGCTTAGGGTATAGTTCGGCCTACGAGCAGTACTTC.

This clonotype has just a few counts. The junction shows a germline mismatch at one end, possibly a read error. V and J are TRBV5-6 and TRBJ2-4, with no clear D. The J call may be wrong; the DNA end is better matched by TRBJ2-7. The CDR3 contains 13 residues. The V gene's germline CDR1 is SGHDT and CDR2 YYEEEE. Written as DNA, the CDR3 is TGTACCAGCAGCTCATCAACACTCCGCGAGCAGTACTTC. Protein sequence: CTSSSSTLREQYF.

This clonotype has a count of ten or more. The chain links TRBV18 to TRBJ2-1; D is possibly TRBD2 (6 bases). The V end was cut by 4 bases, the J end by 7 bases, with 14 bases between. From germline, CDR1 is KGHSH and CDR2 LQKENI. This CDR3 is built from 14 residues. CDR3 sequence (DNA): TGTGCCAGCTCACGACAGATTGGGGGGAATGAGCAGTTCTTC. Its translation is CASSRQIGGNEQFF.